These 30 T cell receptor beta chains were sequenced from one sample in a study of blood T cell repertoires in COVID-19. TCRdb's copy holds only in-frame clones and misses some; the assay was immunoSEQ multiplex PCR. Of tens of thousands of clones in the sample, roughly 83% were seen once. Sequencing was carried out using peripheral blood. The receptors derive from a human donor in a cohort sampled during active COVID-19.

The V gene is TRBV2, the J gene TRBJ2-4; D call uncertain. The V and J ends lost 4 bases and 9 bases respectively, with 25 bases between them. The CDR3 contains 17 residues. Germline lookup yields CDR1 SNHLY and CDR2 FYNNEI. The CDR3 here is CASSVGRAVGSWSIQYF. CDR3 nucleotide sequence: TGTGCCAGCAGTGTTGGTCGCGCGGTTGGATCGTGGTCCATTCAGTACTTC.

The genes are TRBV19 and TRBJ2-1; 12 bases map to TRBD2. Unmatched junction bases numbered 6, after V lost 6 bases and J lost 6 bases. Germline CDR1 LNHDA, CDR2 SQIVND (reference sequence). This CDR3 region has 15 residues. CDR3 sequence reads: CASSPLAGGTNEQFF. In nucleotides, the CDR3 is TGTGCCAGTAGCCCCCTAGCGGGGGGGACCAATGAGCAGTTCTTC.

The chain has TRBV2 and TRBJ2-7; D gene unclear. Germline CDR1 is SNHLY and CDR2 is FYNNEI. Trimming cost V 7 bases and J 6 bases, with 16 bases left between them. This CDR3 is built from 13 residues. The chain's CDR3 is CASNYEQETEQYF. The CDR3 DNA is TGTGCCAGCAATTACGAGCAGGAAACCGAGCAGTACTTC.

The CDR3 spells CASRRDRVDTGELFF. The CDR3 DNA is TGTGCCAGCAGACGAGACAGGGTAGACACCGGGGAGCTGTTTTTT. The chain employs TRBV7-3 and TRBJ2-2; 7 bases are a match to TRBD1. J gave up 3 bases and V 6 bases, and 7 bases lay outside the gene matches. This CDR3 is 15 amino acids long. CDR1 is SGHTA and CDR2 is FQGTGA in the germline V gene.

The CDR3 region has the DNA TGTGCCATCGGGCTAGCGGGAGATACGCAGTATTTT. Its protein product is CAIGLAGDTQYF. The chain has TRBV10-3 and TRBJ2-3; 8 bases are a match to TRBD2. After removal of 8 bases from V and 5 bases from J, the junction contained 3 bases not matched to a gene. The germline CDR1 and CDR2 sequences are ENHRY and SYGVKD. The length of the CDR3 is 12 residues.

This rearrangement joins TRBV5-1 to TRBJ1-2, with 7 bases that match TRBD1. The CDR3 runs 14 residues. In germline, CDR1 is SGHRS, CDR2 YFSETQ. With V trimmed by 4 bases and J by 7 bases, 10 bases remained unmatched. DNA of the CDR3: TGCGCCAGCAGCCCGCAAGGGGGCGCGAGTGGCTACACCTTC. Protein sequence: CASSPQGGASGYTF.

The V and J genes are TRBV28 and TRBJ1-2; TRBD1 matches 8 bases. V gave up 4 bases and J gave up 5 bases; unmatched junction bases: 12. This CDR3 has 16 amino acids. The V gene's germline CDR1 is MDHEN and CDR2 SYDVKM. The CDR3 sequence: CASSSTAGDRPYGYTF. CDR3 nucleotides: TGTGCCAGCAGTTCGACCGCCGGGGACAGGCCGTATGGCTACACCTTC.

The rearrangement links TRBV27 to TRBJ2-1; 14 positions match TRBD2. There are 20 residues in the CDR3. Germline V lookup: CDR1 MNHEY, CDR2 SMNVEV (reference sequence). With 6 bases clipped from V and 3 bases from J, the junction kept 16 bases outside the gene matches. CDR3 bases: TGTGCCAGCAGCACCTGGATGGGACTAGCGGGAGAACGGGGCTACAATGAGCAGTTCTTC. It encodes CASSTWMGLAGERGYNEQFF.

The chain uses TRBV20-1 and TRBJ2-7; D is perhaps TRBD1 (6 bases). This CDR3 comprises 11 residues. Germline V lookup: CDR1 DFQATT, CDR2 SNEGSKA (reference sequence). The V end lost 4 bases, the J end lost 2 bases, and 6 bases lay between the germline ends. CDR3 residues: CSATGAYEQYF. The CDR3 DNA sequence: TGCAGTGCTACAGGGGCCTACGAGCAGTACTTC.

The rearrangement joins TRBV2 to TRBJ2-1, with a tentative D call TRBD2 (5 bases). The CDR3 totals 12 residues. Germline CDR1 is SNHLY and CDR2 is FYNNEI. V shed 6 bases and J shed 4 bases, with 7 bases lying between them. The CDR3 loop is CASSGLYNEQFF. CDR3 in DNA: TGTGCCAGCAGCGGACTTTACAATGAGCAGTTCTTC.

This sequence joins TRBV5-1 and TRBJ2-5, with TRBD2 identical over 7 bases. Trimming cost V 2 bases and J 4 bases; bases outside gene matches: 8. The germline gives CDR1 SGHRS, CDR2 YFSETQ. CDR3 length: 15 residues. CDR3 coding DNA: TGCGCCAGCAGCTTTGGCGGGAGCGGTGGAGAGACCCAGTACTTC. Translation gives CASSFGGSGGETQYF. The full variable domain, in which reference TRBV5-1 and TRBJ2-5 provide the parts outside the CDR3, is KAGVTQTPRYLIKTRGQQVTLSCSPISGHRSVSWYQQTPGQGLQFLFEYFSETQRNKGNFPGRFSGRQFSNSRSEMNVSTLELGDSALYLCASSFGGSGGETQYFGPGTRLLVL.

The genes are TRBV4-2 and TRBJ1-5; no reliable D call. Germline-derived CDR1 and CDR2 are LGHNA and YNFKEQ. The CDR3 loop spans 14 amino acids. Trimming removed 3 bases from V and 6 bases from J, with 12 bases in between. The CDR3: CASSQEVEGQPQHF. In DNA, the CDR3 is TGTGCCAGCAGCCAGGAAGTCGAGGGTCAGCCCCAGCATTTT.

The chain links TRBV27 to TRBJ2-1, with 12 bases fitting TRBD2. With 4 bases clipped from V and 5 bases from J, the junction kept 9 bases outside the gene matches. Germline V CDR1 and CDR2: MNHEY, SMNVEV (reference sequence). The CDR3 totals 17 residues. CDR3 nucleotides: TGTGCCAGCAGTTCTCTAACTGGACTAGCGGGGAACAATGAGCAGTTCTTC. Encoded protein: CASSSLTGLAGNNEQFF.

The rearrangement links TRBV29-1 to TRBJ2-1; D gene ambiguous. The germline V and J ends were trimmed by 6 bases and 0 bases, with 6 bases remaining between them. The CDR3 is made up of 12 amino acids. Germline assignment: CDR1 SQVTM and CDR2 ANQGSEA. CDR3 protein: CSVPSSYNEQFF. The CDR3 nucleotides read TGCAGCGTCCCCTCCTCCTACAATGAGCAGTTCTTC.

A few counts support this clone. The chain is built from TRBV28 and TRBJ1-5, with D tentatively TRBD1 (5 bases). Deletions cut 4 bases from V and 7 bases from J, with 17 bases between. The CDR3 sequence is 15 residues long. In germline, CDR1 is MDHEN, CDR2 SYDVKM. CDR3 sequence: CASSWGRVDGQPQHF. The CDR3 DNA reads TGTGCCAGCAGTTGGGGGAGGGTAGACGGACAGCCCCAGCATTTT.

V is TRBV20-1 and J is TRBJ2-3, with D possibly matching TRBD1 (5 bases). The CDR3 contains 11 residues. Trimming removed 6 bases at V and 4 bases at J, with 8 bases between. CDR1 and CDR2 (germline): DFQATT, SNEGSKA (reference sequence). For the CDR3, the DNA is TGCAGTGCGGGGCCCTCAGATACGCAGTATTTT. It codes for CSAGPSDTQYF.

V and J are TRBV6-5 and TRBJ2-5; 7 nucleotides line up with TRBD2. Trimming cost V 6 bases and J 5 bases; bases outside gene matches: 9. Germline V lookup: CDR1 MNHEY, CDR2 SVGAGI. The length of the CDR3 is 14 residues. In DNA form, the CDR3 reads TGTGCCAGCAGGCTCCTAGCGGACACGGAGACCCAGTACTTC. It encodes CASRLLADTETQYF.

This clone turned up a few times. This chain links TRBV4-1 with TRBJ1-6; 8 positions match TRBD1. Trimming at V came to 4 bases and at J to 5 bases, leaving 13 bases not matched to a gene. Germline V CDR1 and CDR2: MGHRA, YSYEKL. This CDR3 contains 18 residues. The CDR3 region has the DNA TGCGCCAGCAGCCCCTCCAGGGCAGGGGGCGCGGATAATTCACCCCTCCACTTT. Translation: CASSPSRAGGADNSPLHF.

The chain uses TRBV6-6 and TRBJ2-7; TRBD2 might be the D (5 bases). Trimming stripped 0 bases from V and 6 bases from J, with 6 bases between. This CDR3 region has 12 residues. Germline values: CDR1 MNHNY, CDR2 SVGAGI (reference sequence). CDR3 loop: CASSYSRAEQYF. In DNA, the CDR3 is TGTGCCAGCAGTTACTCGCGGGCCGAGCAGTACTTC.

The rearrangement uses TRBV28 and TRBJ1-1, with 8 bases identical to TRBD1. Germline V gene data show CDR1 as MDHEN and CDR2 as SYDVKM. V dropped 6 bases and J dropped 10; count of bases not matched to a gene: 10. The CDR3 consists of 13 residues. The CDR3 loop reads CASRPGQGIRAFF. The DNA for the CDR3 is TGTGCCAGCAGACCCGGACAGGGAATACGAGCTTTCTTT.

The chain carries TRBV4-1 and TRBJ2-2; TRBD2 agrees at 9 bases. J was trimmed by 5 bases and V by 4 bases; bases with no gene match: 17. The CDR3 runs to 19 residues. Germline values: CDR1 MGHRA, CDR2 YSYEKL. For the CDR3, the DNA is TGCGCCAGCAGCCGCAGGGCCGGTGGAGCGGGAGGAGAGACCGGGGAGCTGTTTTTT. Amino acid sequence: CASSRRAGGAGGETGELFF.

The genes are TRBV2 and TRBJ2-5; 7 positions agree with TRBD1. Germline CDR1 and CDR2: SNHLY and FYNNEI. The trim removed 6 bases at V and 0 bases at J, leaving 4 bases unmatched. This CDR3 is 14 amino acids long. The CDR3 here is CASRTGTDQETQYF. DNA of the CDR3: TGTGCCAGCAGGACCGGGACAGACCAAGAGACCCAGTACTTC.

The rearrangement uses TRBV3-1 (or the pseudogene TRBV3-2) and TRBJ1-1; possibly TRBD1 for D (6 bases). CDR1 is LGHDT and CDR2 is YNNKEL in the germline V gene (reference sequence). V was shortened by 6 bases and J by 12 bases, with 17 bases between the two germline ends. CDR3 length: 12 amino acids. CDR3 loop: CASRYGTGIPFF. For the CDR3, the DNA is TGTGCCAGCAGGTACGGTACAGGGATACCTTTCTTT.

The chain uses TRBV4-3 and TRBJ2-1, with TRBD2 identical over 13 bases. The CDR3 is 16 amino acids. Per the germline V gene, CDR1 is LGHNA and CDR2 is YSLEER. V shed 3 bases and J 6 bases; nucleotides not matched to a gene: 5. The CDR3 sequence is CASSQDGTSGANEQFF. The CDR3 DNA reads TGCGCCAGCAGCCAGGATGGGACTAGCGGGGCCAATGAGCAGTTCTTC.

The genes are TRBV29-1 and TRBJ2-5; 7 bases are a match to TRBD2. In germline, CDR1 is SQVTM, CDR2 ANQGSEA. The CDR3 sequence is 15 residues long. Trimming took 0 bases from V and 4 from J; bases not matched to a gene: 8. The CDR3 protein is CSVEESPRGRETQYF. The CDR3, as DNA: TGCAGCGTTGAAGAGTCTCCGCGCGGGAGAGAGACCCAGTACTTC.

This chain's CDR3 is CASSYWAGGISYEQYF. CDR3 nucleotide sequence: TGTGCCAGCAGTTACTGGGCGGGAGGGATATCCTACGAGCAGTACTTC. The genes are TRBV6-2 or TRBV6-3 and TRBJ2-7; the match to TRBD2 covers 9 bases. Trimming removed 1 base from V and 1 base from J; junction bases left unmatched: 5. The germline gives CDR1 MNHEY, CDR2 SVGEGT. The CDR3 runs to 16 residues.

The rearrangement uses TRBV9 and TRBJ2-2, with a possible D match to TRBD2 (7 bases). Germline lookup yields CDR1 SGDLS and CDR2 YYNGEE. CDR3 length: 14 residues. Trimming stripped 7 bases from V and 9 bases from J, with 19 bases between. CDR3 bases: TGTGCCAGCGGCTCGGGGGGAGGGGACAGGGAGCTGTTTTTT. It specifies CASGSGGGDRELFF.

This clone appeared a few times. CDR3 DNA: TGTGCCAGCAGCCAACCATCTAGCGGACTATACAATGAGCAGTTCTTC. Residues: CASSQPSSGLYNEQFF. This chain joins TRBV14 and TRBJ2-1, with 7 bases identical to TRBD2. Germline CDR1 is SGHDN and CDR2 is FVKESK. V shed 2 bases, J shed 4 bases, and the junction held 8 bases outside the gene matches. CDR3 length: 16 amino acids.

Only a few counts were recorded for this clone. CDR3 residues: CASSYHQQGRETQYF. CDR3 nucleotides: TGTGCCAGCAGTTACCACCAACAGGGACGGGAGACCCAGTACTTC. The V and J genes are TRBV6-2 or TRBV6-3 and TRBJ2-5, with D possibly being TRBD1 (6 bases). This CDR3 has 15 residues. Trimming took off 2 bases at V and 5 bases at J, with 15 bases between the two ends. CDR1 and CDR2 (germline): MNHEY, SVGEGT.

This clone was counted between two and nine times. The chain carries TRBV5-1 and TRBJ2-5, with D possibly being TRBD1 (6 bases). Trimming took off 5 bases at V and 2 bases at J, with 13 bases between the two ends. CDR3 size: 14 residues. Germline V gene lookup returns CDR1 SGHRS and CDR2 YFSETQ. The DNA for the CDR3 is TGCGCCAGCAGTCTGAATGGACAGCAAGAGACCCAGTACTTC. It codes for CASSLNGQQETQYF.